This T cell receptor (beta chain) appears in the sequencing data of a study of blood T cell repertoires in COVID-19. Per the germline V gene, CDR1 is LGHDT and CDR2 is YNNKEL (reference sequence). The ends were cut back, 1 base at V and 3 bases at J, with 13 bases in the middle. The CDR3 spans 15 residues. The table came from immunoSEQ multiplex PCR; TCRdb's copy has only in-frame clones and leaves some out. The repertoire holds some 130,000 clones, with approximately 90% as singletons. The sequencing sample was made of peripheral blood. The TCR sequence derives from a man aged 50 to 59 with acute or convalescent COVID-19. The chain uses TRBV3-1 (or the pseudogene TRBV3-2) and TRBJ2-7; D remains unclear. Written as DNA, the CDR3 is TGTGCCAGCAGCCAAGGAGGAGCCCAGTACTACGAGCAGTACTTC. Its translation: CASSQGGAQYYEQYF.